The T cell receptor beta chain under discussion was sequenced for a study of low-dose radiotherapy and immunotherapy resistance in tumors. Overall study context: Cohort 1 got 0.5 Gy per fraction every 2 weeks, 6.5 Gy in total.

This CDR3 has 16 residues. The ends lost 0 bases at V and 0 bases at J; junction bases unmatched: 3. Germline V gene lookup returns CDR1 SGHRS and CDR2 YFSETQ. This clonotype was seen at least ten times. Noted time point: before trial treatment. It was nivolumab, ipilimumab, aspirin, low-dose cyclophosphamide and low-dose radiotherapy that donors received. PCR amplification of the TCRs was performed with Phusion for 20 PCR cycles, and it relied on a constant-region primer together with a V-primer adapter. TCRdb analysed the reads with MiXCR anew, one entry per CDR3 protein. The table lists about 47,000 distinct CDR3 sequences, 10% to 15% of them singletons, with approximately 6.2% in the top ten.

This TCR was sampled from a female donor with ovarian cancer. The chain uses TRBV5-1 and TRBJ2-1; 7 bases align to TRBD1. Here the sequenced sample was PBMCs, taken before treatment. CDR3 protein: CASSLVDRASYNEQFF. CDR3 DNA sequence: TGCGCCAGCAGCTTGGTTGACAGGGCCTCCTACAATGAGCAGTTCTTC.